This T cell receptor beta chain was profiled in a study of blood T cell repertoires in COVID-19. The CDR3 covers 12 residues. Trimming removed 6 bases at V and 4 bases at J, with 9 bases between. The V gene's germline CDR1 is KGHSH and CDR2 LQKENI. Assay used: immunoSEQ multiplex PCR; TCRdb lists only in-frame clones, some missing. The sample has roughly 250,000 clones; roughly 89% are singletons. The receptor comes from a man aged 25-45 years with acute or convalescent COVID-19. The chain employs TRBV18 and TRBJ1-2; a possible D gene is TRBD1 (5 bases). The sample consisted of peripheral blood. The CDR3 DNA is TGTGCCAGCTCCACAGGTCCCTATGGCTACACCTTC. This gives the protein CASSTGPYGYTF.